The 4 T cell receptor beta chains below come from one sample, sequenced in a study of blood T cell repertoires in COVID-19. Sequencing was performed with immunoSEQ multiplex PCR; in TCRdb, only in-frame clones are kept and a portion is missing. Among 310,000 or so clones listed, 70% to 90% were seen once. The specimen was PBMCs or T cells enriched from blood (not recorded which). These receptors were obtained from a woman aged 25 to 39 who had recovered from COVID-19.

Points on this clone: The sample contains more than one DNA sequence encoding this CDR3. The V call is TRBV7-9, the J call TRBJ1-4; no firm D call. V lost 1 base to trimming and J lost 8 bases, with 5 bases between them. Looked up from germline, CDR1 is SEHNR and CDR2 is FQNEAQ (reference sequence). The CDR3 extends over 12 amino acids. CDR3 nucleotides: TGTGCCAGCAGCTTAGGTTCGGAAAAACTGTTTTTT. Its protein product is CASSLGSEKLFF.

DNA of the CDR3: TGTGCCTGGAGTGTACGCCAGGGGTTTAATCAGCCCCAGCATTTT. It encodes CAWSVRQGFNQPQHF. The chain recombines TRBV30 with TRBJ1-5; possible D gene TRBD1, 6 bases. V was pared by 0 bases and J by 4 bases, with 13 bases between. CDR3 length equals 15 residues. The germline gives CDR1 GTSNPN, CDR2 SVGIG (reference sequence).

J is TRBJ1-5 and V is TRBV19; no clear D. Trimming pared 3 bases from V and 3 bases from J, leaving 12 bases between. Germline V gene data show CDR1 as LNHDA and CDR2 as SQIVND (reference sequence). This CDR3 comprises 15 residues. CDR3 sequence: CASSIGQALNQPQHF. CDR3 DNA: TGTGCCAGTAGTATTGGCCAGGCCCTCAATCAGCCCCAGCATTTT. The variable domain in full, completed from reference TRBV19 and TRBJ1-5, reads DGGITQSPKYLFRKEGQNVTLSCEQNLNHDAMYWYRQDPGQGLRLIYYSQIVNDFQKGDIAEGYSVSREKKESFPLTVTSAQKNPTAFYLCASSIGQALNQPQHFGDGTRLSIL.

Here the CDR3 DNA reads TGTGCCAGTAGAAGGGACAGGAACACTGAAGCTTTCTTT. Protein: CASRRDRNTEAFF. The chain is built from TRBV19 and TRBJ1-1; 7 bases agree with TRBD1. CDR1 LNHDA and CDR2 SQIVND come from the germline V gene (reference sequence). The length of the CDR3 is 13 residues. The V segment lost 6 bases and the J segment 1 base; nucleotides outside the gene matches: 2.